Each of the 5 T cell receptor beta chains below was sequenced from the same sample in a study of type 1 regulatory T cells. TCRdb ran MiXCR on the reads and lists one entry per CDR3 protein. Of around 88,000 distinct CDR3 sequences listed, less than 40% were seen once; the top ten hold 2.2%. The sample consisted of CD4+ T cells, either the whole sample or a sorted fraction (not recorded which). The source of these receptors is a human donor in good health.

V usage is TRBV14 and J usage is TRBJ2-2; TRBD2 matches 9 bases. V lost 5 bases, J lost 5 bases, and 6 bases stayed unmatched. The CDR3 length is 15 residues. CDR1 SGHDN and CDR2 FVKESK come from the germline V gene. CDR3 sequence reads: CASSSAGGDTGELFF. CDR3 DNA: TGTGCCAGCAGCTCAGCGGGAGGCGATACCGGGGAGCTGTTTTTT. Complete variable domain (other parts from reference TRBV14 and TRBJ2-2): EAGVTQFPSHSVIEKGQTVTLRCDPISGHDNLYWYRRVMGKEIKFLLHFVKESKQDESGMPNNRFLAERTGGTYSTLKVQPAELEDSGVYFCASSSAGGDTGELFFGEGSRLTVL.

J is TRBJ2-3 and V is TRBV9, with unresolved D. Germline loops: CDR1 SGDLS, CDR2 YYNGEE. Trimming removed 4 bases at V and 7 bases at J, with 16 bases between. The CDR3 covers 14 residues. CDR3 region: CASSPRAQFNTQYF. The CDR3, as DNA: TGTGCCAGCAGCCCCCGTGCCCAATTCAATACGCAGTATTTT.

This clonotype has just a few counts. V and J are TRBV11-1 and TRBJ2-7; D call uncertain. This CDR3 has 13 residues. The germline gives CDR1 SGHAT, CDR2 FQDESV (reference sequence). Trimming took off 3 bases at V and 4 bases at J, with 10 bases between the two ends. CDR3 loop: CASSFPPLYEQYF. CDR3 bases: TGTGCCAGCAGCTTTCCACCCCTATACGAGCAGTACTTC.

This clonotype was counted only a few times. In nucleotides, the CDR3 is TGTGCCAGCAGCGTAGGGCGGGCCGGGGAGCTGTTTTTT. Translation: CASSVGRAGELFF. The J gene is TRBJ2-2, the V gene TRBV9, with D perhaps TRBD2 (5 bases). Per the germline V gene, CDR1 is SGDLS and CDR2 is YYNGEE. V was shortened by 0 bases and J by 6 bases, with 6 bases between the two germline ends. The CDR3 consists of 13 residues.

The chain combines TRBV3-1 with TRBJ2-1; no firm D call. The V and J ends lost 0 bases and 0 bases respectively, with 12 bases between them. Germline V CDR1 and CDR2: LGHDT, YNNKEL (reference sequence). This CDR3 is 17 amino acids long. The CDR3 here is CASSQDPPRNSYNEQFF. As DNA, the CDR3 is TGTGCCAGCAGCCAAGATCCCCCTAGAAACTCCTACAATGAGCAGTTCTTC.